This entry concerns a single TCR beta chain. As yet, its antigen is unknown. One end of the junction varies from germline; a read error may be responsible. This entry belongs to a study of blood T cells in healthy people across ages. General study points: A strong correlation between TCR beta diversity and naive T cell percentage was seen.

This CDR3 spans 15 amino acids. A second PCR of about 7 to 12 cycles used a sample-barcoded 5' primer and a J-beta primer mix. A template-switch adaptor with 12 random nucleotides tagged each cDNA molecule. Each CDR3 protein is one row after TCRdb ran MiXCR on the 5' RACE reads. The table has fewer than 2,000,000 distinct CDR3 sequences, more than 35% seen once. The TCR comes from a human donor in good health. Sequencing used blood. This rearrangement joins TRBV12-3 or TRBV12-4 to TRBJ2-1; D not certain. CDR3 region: CASRPYRVRGNEQFF. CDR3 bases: TGTGCCAGCAGGCCATACAGAGTGAGAGGAAATGAGCAATTCTTC.